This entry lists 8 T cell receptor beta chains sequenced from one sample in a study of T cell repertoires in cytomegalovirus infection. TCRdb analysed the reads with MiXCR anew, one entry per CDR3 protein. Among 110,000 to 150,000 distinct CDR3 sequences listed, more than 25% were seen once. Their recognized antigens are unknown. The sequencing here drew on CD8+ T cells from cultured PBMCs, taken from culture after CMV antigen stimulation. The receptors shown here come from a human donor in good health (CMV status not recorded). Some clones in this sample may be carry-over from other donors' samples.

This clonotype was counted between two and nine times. The CDR3 bases are TGTGCCAGCAGCGTAGGAGCGCGAAAGTCCACTGAAGCTTTCTTT. As protein: CASSVGARKSTEAFF. The chain has TRBV9 and TRBJ1-1; D unresolved. V shed 0 bases and J shed 4 bases, with 13 bases lying between them. CDR1 is SGDLS and CDR2 is YYNGEE in the germline V gene. The CDR3 runs to 15 residues.

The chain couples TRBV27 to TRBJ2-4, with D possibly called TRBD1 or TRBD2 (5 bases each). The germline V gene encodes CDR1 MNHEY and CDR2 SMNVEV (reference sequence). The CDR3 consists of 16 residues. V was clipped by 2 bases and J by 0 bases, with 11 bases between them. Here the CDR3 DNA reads TGTGCCAGCAGTTTAAGGGACGGGGTAGCCAAAAACATTCAGTACTTC. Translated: CASSLRDGVAKNIQYF.

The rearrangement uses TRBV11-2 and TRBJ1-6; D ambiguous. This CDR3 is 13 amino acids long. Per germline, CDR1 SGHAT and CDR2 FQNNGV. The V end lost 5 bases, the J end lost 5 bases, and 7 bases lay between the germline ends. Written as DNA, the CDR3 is TGTGCCAGCAGCCTAGTCCATAATTCACCCCTCCACTTT. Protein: CASSLVHNSPLHF.

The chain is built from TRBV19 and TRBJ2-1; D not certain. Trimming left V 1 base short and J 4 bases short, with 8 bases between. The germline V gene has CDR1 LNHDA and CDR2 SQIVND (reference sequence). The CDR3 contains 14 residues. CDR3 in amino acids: CASSIGNSYNEQFF. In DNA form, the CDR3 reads TGTGCCAGTAGTATAGGAAACAGTTACAATGAGCAGTTCTTC.

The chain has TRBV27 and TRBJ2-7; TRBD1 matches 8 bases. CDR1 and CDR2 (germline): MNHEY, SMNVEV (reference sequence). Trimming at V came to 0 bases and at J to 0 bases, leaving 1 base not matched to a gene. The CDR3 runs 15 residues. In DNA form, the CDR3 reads TGTGCCAGCAGTTTATCTGGACAGGGCTCCTACGAGCAGTACTTC. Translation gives CASSLSGQGSYEQYF.

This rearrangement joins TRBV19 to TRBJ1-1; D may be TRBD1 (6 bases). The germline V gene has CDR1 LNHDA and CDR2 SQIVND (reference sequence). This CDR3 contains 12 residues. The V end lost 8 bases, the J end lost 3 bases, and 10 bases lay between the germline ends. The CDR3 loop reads CASQAGDTEAFF. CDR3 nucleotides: TGTGCCAGTCAGGCAGGGGACACTGAAGCTTTCTTT.

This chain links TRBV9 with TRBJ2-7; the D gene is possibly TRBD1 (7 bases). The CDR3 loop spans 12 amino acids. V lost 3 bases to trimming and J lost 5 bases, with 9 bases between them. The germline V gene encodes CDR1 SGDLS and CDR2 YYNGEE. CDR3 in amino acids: CASSGGTDEQYF. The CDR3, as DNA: TGTGCCAGCAGCGGCGGGACAGACGAGCAGTACTTC.

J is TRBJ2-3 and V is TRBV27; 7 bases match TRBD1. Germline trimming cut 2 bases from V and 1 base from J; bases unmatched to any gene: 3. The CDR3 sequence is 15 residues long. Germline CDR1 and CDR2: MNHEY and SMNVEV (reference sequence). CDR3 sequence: CASSLRDRGTDTQYF. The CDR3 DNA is TGTGCCAGCAGTTTAAGAGACAGGGGCACAGATACGCAGTATTTT.